The 32 T cell receptor beta chains in this list originate from one sample, sequenced in a study of cytomegalovirus exposure and HLA in healthy donors. TCRdb keeps only in-frame clones here, not all; method: immunoSEQ multiplex PCR. The repertoire holds around 350,000 clones, with 86% as singletons. Sequenced: PBMCs. The receptor set was obtained from a woman between 18 and 29 years old in good health and CMV-seronegative.

This clone was picked up a small number of times. CDR3 amino acids: CASSISGPYEQYF. Here the CDR3 DNA reads TGCGCCAGCAGCATTAGCGGACCCTACGAGCAGTACTTC. The chain joins TRBV5-1 to TRBJ2-7; D perhaps matches TRBD2 (6 bases). The germline V gene has CDR1 SGHRS and CDR2 YFSETQ. CDR3 length equals 13 residues. V was shortened by 4 bases and J by 2 bases, with 10 bases between the two germline ends.

The V gene is TRBV5-8, the J gene TRBJ1-1; a weak D match, TRBD1 (6 bases). This CDR3 is 14 amino acids long. V lost 4 bases to trimming and J lost 5 bases, with 15 bases between them. Per the germline V gene, CDR1 is SGHTS and CDR2 is YDEGEE. The CDR3 reads CASSQVGTTTEAFF. The CDR3 DNA sequence: TGTGCCAGCAGCCAAGTCGGGACAACGACTGAAGCTTTCTTT.

The CDR3 DNA reads TGTGCCAGCTTAGGGGGCGCTGGTGAAAAACTGTTTTTT. This sequence encodes CASLGGAGEKLFF. J is TRBJ1-4 and V is TRBV28, with TRBD1 identical over 7 bases. The V segment lost 8 bases and the J segment 7 bases; nucleotides outside the gene matches: 7. Per the germline V gene, CDR1 is MDHEN and CDR2 is SYDVKM. This CDR3 comprises 13 residues. Variable domain in full (rest from reference TRBV28 and TRBJ1-4): DVKVTQSSRYLVKRTGEKVFLECVQDMDHENMFWYRQDPGLGLRLIYFSYDVKMKEKGDIPEGYSVSREKKERFSLILESASTNQTSMYLCASLGGAGEKLFFGSGTQLSVL.

This rearrangement joins TRBV6-6 to TRBJ2-2, with 10 bases lining up with TRBD2. Per germline, CDR1 MNHNY and CDR2 SVGAGI (reference sequence). The CDR3 is made up of 16 amino acids. The V and J ends lost 0 bases and 4 bases, in that order; junction bases with no gene match: 2. This chain's CDR3 is CASSYSIAGGTGELFF. The CDR3 DNA sequence: TGTGCCAGCAGTTACTCGATAGCGGGGGGCACCGGGGAGCTGTTTTTT.

The chain recombines TRBV29-1 with TRBJ2-2; 10 bases line up with TRBD1. Germline lookup yields CDR1 SQVTM and CDR2 ANQGSEA. CDR3 length: 15 residues. V gave up 2 bases and J gave up 6 bases; unmatched junction bases: 6. In DNA, the CDR3 is TGCAGCGTTGAAAGGCGGACAGGGGGTCCCGGGGAGCTGTTTTTT. Its translation: CSVERRTGGPGELFF.

J is TRBJ2-7 and V is TRBV6-1; D is possibly TRBD2 (6 bases). The germline V gene has CDR1 MNHNS and CDR2 SASEGT. V lost 6 bases and J 2 bases, leaving 8 bases between the germline ends. The CDR3 sequence is 12 residues long. The CDR3, as DNA: TGTGCCAGCAGGGGGGGTACCTACGAGCAGTACTTC. Protein sequence: CASRGGTYEQYF.

This chain joins TRBV7-9 and TRBJ2-4; no reliable D call. The germline gives CDR1 SEHNR, CDR2 FQNEAQ (reference sequence). Trimming cost V 2 bases and J 1 base, with 9 bases left between them. The CDR3 extends over 15 amino acids. In nucleotides, the CDR3 is TGTGCCAGCAGCTTAAGCCAGGCCGCCAAAAACATTCAGTACTTC. Amino acids: CASSLSQAAKNIQYF.

This clone occurred once. The CDR3 loop reads CASSFRASGRGEQYF. CDR3 nucleotides: TGTGCCAGCAGCTTTCGGGCTAGCGGGAGAGGCGAGCAGTACTTC. The chain links TRBV13 to TRBJ2-7, with TRBD2 identical over 10 bases. V trimming: 3 bases; J trimming: 6 bases; junction bases outside the gene matches: 8. The CDR3 consists of 15 residues. The germline V gene encodes CDR1 PRHDT and CDR2 FYEKMQ (reference sequence).

Of note for this clone: A read error may account for a junction end that differs from germline. The CDR3 protein is CASSQGTSGRLEVF. CDR3 DNA: TGTGCCAGCAGCCAAGGGACTAGCGGGAGGCTAGAAGTCTTC. The V and J genes are TRBV4-2 and TRBJ2-1; 14 bases fit TRBD2. Germline V gene data show CDR1 as LGHNA and CDR2 as YNFKEQ. This CDR3 has 14 residues.

This chain joins TRBV5-6 and TRBJ2-5; no definite D call. The germline V gene encodes CDR1 SGHDT and CDR2 YYEEEE. V gave up 3 bases and J gave up 5 bases, with 14 bases separating them. This CDR3 region has 14 residues. The CDR3 DNA follows: TGTGCCAGCAGCTCCCGGTTGCGGCCGGAGACCCAGTACTTC. Amino acids: CASSSRLRPETQYF.

The V gene is TRBV18, the J gene TRBJ2-7, with a possible D match to TRBD2 (5 bases). The V gene lost 2 bases and the J gene lost 7 bases, with 24 bases spanning the gap. The germline V gene encodes CDR1 KGHSH and CDR2 LQKENI. The CDR3 contains 17 residues. The CDR3 loop reads CASSPIPNSSPTGEQYF. The CDR3 DNA sequence: TGTGCCAGCTCACCAATTCCTAACTCCTCCCCGACGGGAGAGCAGTACTTC.

The rearrangement uses TRBV14 and TRBJ2-7; unclear D gene. The CDR3 consists of 15 residues. V dropped 0 bases and J dropped 5 bases, with 14 bases sitting between them. Germline CDR1 is SGHDN and CDR2 is FVKESK. CDR3 bases: TGTGCCAGCAGCCAAGATATCCCCAGGATAGACGAGCAGTACTTC. Translation gives CASSQDIPRIDEQYF.

The chain uses TRBV5-1 and TRBJ2-5; D possibly corresponds to TRBD2 (5 bases). Germline V gives CDR1 SGHRS, CDR2 YFSETQ. V gave up 0 bases and J gave up 2 bases, with 11 bases separating them. CDR3 length: 15 residues. The CDR3, as DNA: TGCGCCAGCAGCTTGGGACTAACCACACAAGAGACCCAGTACTTC. Translated, it gives CASSLGLTTQETQYF.

CDR3 protein: CASSSKPSNEQFF. The CDR3 region has the DNA TGCGCCAGCAGCTCAAAGCCTAGTAATGAGCAGTTCTTC. The chain uses TRBV5-1 and TRBJ2-1, with D uncertain. CDR3 length: 13 amino acids. Trimming cost V 3 bases and J 7 bases, with 11 bases left between them. Germline V gene lookup returns CDR1 SGHRS and CDR2 YFSETQ.

This clone turned up a few times. The CDR3 DNA is TGTGCCAGCAGCCAACCCGGGACTTCTATCACGGAGACCCAGTACTTC. It encodes CASSQPGTSITETQYF. The chain carries TRBV14 and TRBJ2-5; maybe TRBD2 (6 bases). V was cut by 2 bases and J by 5 bases, with 18 bases left in between. Germline lookup yields CDR1 SGHDN and CDR2 FVKESK. The CDR3 consists of 16 residues.

This clone has at least ten counts. This rearrangement joins TRBV6-4 to TRBJ2-2, with D tentatively TRBD1 (6 bases). Trimming removed 3 bases at V and 3 bases at J, with 11 bases between. Germline V lookup: CDR1 MRHNA, CDR2 SNTAGT. The CDR3 runs 15 residues. CDR3: CASSEEQGDTGELFF. CDR3 in DNA: TGTGCCAGCAGTGAGGAACAGGGCGACACCGGGGAGCTGTTTTTT.

The chain has TRBV6-1 and TRBJ1-1, with D maybe TRBD1 (6 bases). V lost 3 bases to trimming and J lost 6 bases, with 14 bases between them. Germline V gene lookup returns CDR1 MNHNS and CDR2 SASEGT. The CDR3 extends over 14 amino acids. The CDR3 DNA is TGTGCCAGCAGTGAGACAGGCAAGGGGGCTGAAGCTTTCTTT. It translates to CASSETGKGAEAFF.

The V gene is TRBV4-1, the J gene TRBJ1-1; D not resolved. The CDR3 loop spans 16 amino acids. Trimming cost V 3 bases and J 0 bases, with 14 bases left between them. Germline lookup yields CDR1 MGHRA and CDR2 YSYEKL. The CDR3 is CASSQTTYLMNTEAFF. The CDR3 nucleotides read TGCGCCAGCAGCCAGACAACCTACCTCATGAACACTGAAGCTTTCTTT.

This sequence joins TRBV4-2 and TRBJ1-5; D ambiguous. The V end was cut by 4 bases, the J end by 0 bases, with 10 bases between. The CDR3 covers 15 residues. Germline CDR1 LGHNA, CDR2 YNFKEQ. CDR3 coding DNA: TGTGCCAGCAGCCCACATGATAATAGCAATCAGCCCCAGCATTTT. It yields the protein CASSPHDNSNQPQHF.

This clone was detected a few times. The chain employs TRBV7-9 and TRBJ1-3; unclear D gene. Germline V gives CDR1 SEHNR, CDR2 FQNEAQ (reference sequence). This CDR3 comprises 12 residues. V was shortened by 8 bases and J by 4 bases, with 9 bases between the two germline ends. The CDR3 region has the DNA TGTGCCAGCGGCGGAGGAGGAAACACCATATATTTT. This gives the protein CASGGGGNTIYF.

V is TRBV20-1 and J is TRBJ2-7; 7 nucleotides line up with TRBD1. Per the germline V gene, CDR1 is DFQATT and CDR2 is SNEGSKA (reference sequence). This CDR3 spans 11 amino acids. With 5 bases clipped from V and 5 bases from J, the junction kept 3 bases outside the gene matches. The CDR3 region has the DNA TGCAGTGCTTTTACAGGGGACGAGCAGTACTTC. It yields the protein CSAFTGDEQYF.

The chain couples TRBV18 to TRBJ1-4; 8 nucleotides align to TRBD1. Germline CDR1 is KGHSH and CDR2 is LQKENI. Unmatched junction bases numbered 2, after V lost 0 bases and J lost 11 bases. The CDR3 totals 13 residues. The CDR3 nucleotides read TGTGCCAGCTCACCACCGGGACAGGAGAAACTGTTTTTT. Its translation is CASSPPGQEKLFF.

The chain joins TRBV29-1 to TRBJ1-2; 7 bases align to TRBD1. The V segment lost 6 bases and the J segment 6 bases; nucleotides outside the gene matches: 10. CDR3 length: 13 amino acids. Germline V gives CDR1 SQVTM, CDR2 ANQGSEA. The CDR3, as DNA: TGCAGCGTCGGAGTCGGACAGGCAGATGGCTACACCTTC. Protein sequence: CSVGVGQADGYTF.

The V gene is TRBV6-4, the J gene TRBJ2-1; TRBD1 might be the D (5 bases). The V end was cut by 2 bases, the J end by 7 bases, with 12 bases between. This CDR3 region has 14 residues. Germline loops: CDR1 MRHNA, CDR2 SNTAGT. The CDR3 protein is CASSDGASRNEQFF. The CDR3 nucleotides are TGTGCCAGCAGTGACGGGGCTAGTCGGAATGAGCAGTTCTTC.

V is TRBV28 and J is TRBJ2-1, with D tentatively TRBD1 (5 bases). The CDR3 is 17 amino acids. Between the trimmed V and J ends, which lost 4 bases and 5 bases, there was a span of 21 bases. Germline V gives CDR1 MDHEN, CDR2 SYDVKM. In DNA form, the CDR3 reads TGTGCCAGCAGTTCCTCATACCCCCTGGACATTGACAATGAGCAGTTCTTC. Translated, it gives CASSSSYPLDIDNEQFF.

This sequence joins TRBV6-1 and TRBJ2-7, with D maybe TRBD2 (5 bases). From germline, CDR1 is MNHNS and CDR2 SASEGT. This CDR3 spans 14 amino acids. Trimming shortened V by 5 bases and J by 1 base, and 12 bases separated the two germline ends. CDR3 DNA: TGTGCCAGCAGTTTACACGGGGATTCCTACGAGCAGTACTTC. Protein: CASSLHGDSYEQYF.

The J gene is TRBJ2-7, the V gene TRBV11-3; TRBD2 matches 13 bases. The germline V gene encodes CDR1 SGHNT and CDR2 YENEEA. The CDR3 spans 15 residues. J lost 5 bases, V lost 5 bases, and 6 bases had no gene match. The CDR3 DNA sequence: TGTGCCAGCAGCCCGGGGACTAGCGGGAACGACGAGCAGTACTTC. It codes for CASSPGTSGNDEQYF.

The chain joins TRBV30 to TRBJ2-5; D is uncertain. Trimming shortened V by 2 bases and J by 5 bases, and 12 bases separated the two germline ends. The length of the CDR3 is 13 residues. Germline V lookup: CDR1 GTSNPN, CDR2 SVGIG (reference sequence). The DNA for the CDR3 is TGTGCCTGGAGTAACGAGGTAACGGAGACCCAGTACTTC. As protein: CAWSNEVTETQYF.

This chain joins TRBV7-9 and TRBJ2-5, with 10 bases aligning to TRBD1. The CDR3 totals 15 residues. The V gene's germline CDR1 is SEHNR and CDR2 FQNEAQ (reference sequence). After removal of 5 bases from V and 5 bases from J, the junction contained 8 bases not matched to a gene. Here the CDR3 reads CASSTGDRGSETQYF. In DNA, the CDR3 is TGTGCCAGCAGCACGGGGGACAGGGGTTCGGAGACCCAGTACTTC.

The chain uses TRBV28 and TRBJ1-4; the D gene is possibly TRBD1 (5 bases). CDR1 is MDHEN and CDR2 is SYDVKM in the germline V gene. The CDR3 is made up of 16 amino acids. The V end was cut by 2 bases, the J end by 0 bases, with 10 bases between. The CDR3 nucleotides read TGTGCCAGCAGTTTAGGGGGGTATGCAACTAATGAAAAACTGTTTTTT. Amino acids: CASSLGGYATNEKLFF.

The gene calls are TRBV2 and TRBJ1-1, with TRBD1 matching 7 bases. Unmatched junction bases numbered 9, after V lost 7 bases and J lost 4 bases. The CDR3 is made up of 14 amino acids. The germline CDR1 and CDR2 sequences are SNHLY and FYNNEI. The CDR3 spells CASISQGVSTEAFF. CDR3 in DNA: TGTGCCAGCATAAGTCAGGGGGTTAGCACTGAAGCTTTCTTT.

The chain is built from TRBV19 and TRBJ2-7; 16 bases map to TRBD2. V lost 7 bases to trimming and J lost 1 base; unmatched junction nucleotides: 7. Germline V lookup: CDR1 LNHDA, CDR2 SQIVND (reference sequence). This CDR3 is built from 17 residues. CDR3 loop: CASKGTSGRESSYEQYF. CDR3 coding DNA: TGTGCCAGTAAAGGGACTAGCGGGAGGGAGAGTTCCTACGAGCAGTACTTC.